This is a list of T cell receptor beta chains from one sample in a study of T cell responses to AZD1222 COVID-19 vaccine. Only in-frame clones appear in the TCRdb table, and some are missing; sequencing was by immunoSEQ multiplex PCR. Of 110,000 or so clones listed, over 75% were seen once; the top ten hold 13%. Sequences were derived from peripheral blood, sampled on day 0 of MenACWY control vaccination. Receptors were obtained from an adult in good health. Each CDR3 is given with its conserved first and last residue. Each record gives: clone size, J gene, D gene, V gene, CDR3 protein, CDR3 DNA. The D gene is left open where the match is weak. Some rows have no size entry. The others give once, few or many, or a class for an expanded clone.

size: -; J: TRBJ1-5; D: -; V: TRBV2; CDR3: CASSEIQGSNQPQHF; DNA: TGTGCCAGCAGCGAGATACAGGGAAGCAATCAGCCCCAGCATTTT
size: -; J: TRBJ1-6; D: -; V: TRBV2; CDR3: CASLWRGRNNSPLHF; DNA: TGTGCCAGCCTTTGGCGGGGACGGAACAATTCACCCCTCCACTTT
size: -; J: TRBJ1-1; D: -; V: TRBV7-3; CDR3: CASVKGGEAFF; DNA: TGTGCCAGTGTCAAGGGGGGAGAAGCTTTCTTT
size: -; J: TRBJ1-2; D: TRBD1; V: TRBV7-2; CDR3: CASSFRDRVLHGYTF; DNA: TGTGCCAGCAGCTTCCGGGACAGGGTGTTACATGGCTACACCTTC
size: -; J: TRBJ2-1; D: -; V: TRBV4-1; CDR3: CASSQEGGPYNEQFF; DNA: TGCGCCAGCAGCCAAGAAGGGGGTCCCTACAATGAGCAGTTCTTC
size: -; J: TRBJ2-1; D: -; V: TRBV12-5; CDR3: CASGLEVGGSYNEQFF; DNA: TGTGCTAGTGGTTTGGAGGTTGGGGGATCCTACAATGAGCAGTTCTTC
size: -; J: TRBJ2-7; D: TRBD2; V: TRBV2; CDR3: CASRVGTSGSYEQYF; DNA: TGTGCCAGCAGGGTCGGGACTAGCGGATCCTACGAGCAGTACTTC
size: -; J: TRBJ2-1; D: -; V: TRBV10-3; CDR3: CAIRQTGNSYNEQFF; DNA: TGTGCCATCAGGCAAACAGGGAACTCCTACAATGAGCAGTTCTTC
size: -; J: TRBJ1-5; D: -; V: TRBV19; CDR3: CASSIEYQPQHF; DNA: TGTGCCAGTAGTATTGAATATCAGCCCCAGCATTTT
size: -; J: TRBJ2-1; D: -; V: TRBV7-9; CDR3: CASSLVGLPYNEQFF; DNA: TGTGCCAGCAGCCTCGTTGGGCTTCCCTACAATGAGCAGTTCTTC
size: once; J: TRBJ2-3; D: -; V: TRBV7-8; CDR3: CASSSSTDTQYF; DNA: TGTGCCAGCAGCTCGAGTACAGATACGCAGTATTTT
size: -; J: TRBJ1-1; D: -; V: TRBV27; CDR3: CASSFGGVSTEAFF; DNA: TGTGCCAGCAGTTTCGGGGGGGTAAGCACTGAAGCTTTCTTT
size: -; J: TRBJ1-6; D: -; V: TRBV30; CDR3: CAWSDLGGSYNSPLHF; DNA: TGTGCCTGGAGTGATTTAGGCGGCTCCTATAATTCACCCCTCCACTTT
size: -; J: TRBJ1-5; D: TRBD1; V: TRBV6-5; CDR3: CASSTDRGGNQPQHF; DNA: TGTGCCAGCAGTACCGACAGGGGGGGAAATCAGCCCCAGCATTTT
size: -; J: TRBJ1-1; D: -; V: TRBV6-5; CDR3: CASTEGVGNTEAFF; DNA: TGTGCCAGCACCGAGGGAGTCGGGAACACTGAAGCTTTCTTT
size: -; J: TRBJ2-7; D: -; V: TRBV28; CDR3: CATMVSGLAYEQYF; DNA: TGTGCCACCATGGTTTCGGGACTCGCCTACGAGCAGTACTTC
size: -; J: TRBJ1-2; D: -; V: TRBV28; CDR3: CASSLNNYGYTF; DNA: TGTGCCAGCAGCCTGAATAACTATGGCTACACCTTC
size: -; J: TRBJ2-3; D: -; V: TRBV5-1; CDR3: CASSLEGVTSTDTQYF; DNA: TGCGCCAGCAGCTTGGAAGGGGTTACTAGCACAGATACGCAGTATTTT
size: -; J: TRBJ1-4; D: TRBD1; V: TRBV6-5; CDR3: CASRADRGPAEKLFF; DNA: TGTGCCAGCAGGGCTGACAGGGGGCCGGCTGAAAAACTGTTTTTT
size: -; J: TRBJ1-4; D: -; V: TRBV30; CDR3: CAWSYTTNEKLFF; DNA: TGTGCCTGGAGTTATACAACTAATGAAAAACTGTTTTTT
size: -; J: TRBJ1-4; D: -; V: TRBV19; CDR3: CASTSRATNEKLFF; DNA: TGTGCCAGTACTAGTAGGGCAACTAATGAAAAACTGTTTTTT
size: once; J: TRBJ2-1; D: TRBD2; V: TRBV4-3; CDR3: CASSQEMVGTSGRLTYNEQFF; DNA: TGCGCCAGCAGCCAAGAGATGGTGGGGACTAGCGGGAGATTAACCTACAATGAGCAGTTCTTC
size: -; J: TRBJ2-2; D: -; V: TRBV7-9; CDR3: CASRMAGLNTGELFF; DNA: TGTGCCAGCAGGATGGCCGGGTTGAACACCGGGGAGCTGTTTTTT
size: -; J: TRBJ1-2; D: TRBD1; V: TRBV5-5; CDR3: CASSEGTGVWGYTF; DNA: TGTGCCAGCAGCGAAGGGACAGGGGTGTGGGGCTACACCTTC